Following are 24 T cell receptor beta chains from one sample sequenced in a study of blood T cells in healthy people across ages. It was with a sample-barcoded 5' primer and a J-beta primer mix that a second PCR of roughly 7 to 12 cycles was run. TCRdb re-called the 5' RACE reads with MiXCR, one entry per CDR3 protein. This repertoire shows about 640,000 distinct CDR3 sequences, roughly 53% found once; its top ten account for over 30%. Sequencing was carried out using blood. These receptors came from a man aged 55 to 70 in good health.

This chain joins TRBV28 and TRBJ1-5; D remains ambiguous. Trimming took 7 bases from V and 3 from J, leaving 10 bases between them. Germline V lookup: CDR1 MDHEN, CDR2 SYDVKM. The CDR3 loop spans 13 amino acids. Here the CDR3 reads CASTPGHNQPQHF. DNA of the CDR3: TGTGCCAGCACCCCCGGGCACAATCAGCCCCAGCATTTT.

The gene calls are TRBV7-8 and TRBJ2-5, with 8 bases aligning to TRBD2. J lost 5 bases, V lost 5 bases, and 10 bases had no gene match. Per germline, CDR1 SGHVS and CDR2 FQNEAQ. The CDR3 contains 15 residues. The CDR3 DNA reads TGTGCCAGCAGCCCGACCGGACTAGCCGGGGAGACCCAGTACTTC. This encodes CASSPTGLAGETQYF.

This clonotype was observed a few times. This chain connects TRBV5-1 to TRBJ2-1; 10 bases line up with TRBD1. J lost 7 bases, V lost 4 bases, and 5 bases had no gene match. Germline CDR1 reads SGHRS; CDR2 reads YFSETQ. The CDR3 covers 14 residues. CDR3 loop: CASSIGDRGNEQFF. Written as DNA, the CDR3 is TGCGCCAGCAGCATAGGGGACAGGGGTAATGAGCAGTTCTTC. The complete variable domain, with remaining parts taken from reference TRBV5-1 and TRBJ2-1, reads KAGVTQTPRYLIKTRGQQVTLSCSPISGHRSVSWYQQTPGQGLQFLFEYFSETQRNKGNFPGRFSGRQFSNSRSEMNVSTLELGDSALYLCASSIGDRGNEQFFGPGTRLTVL.

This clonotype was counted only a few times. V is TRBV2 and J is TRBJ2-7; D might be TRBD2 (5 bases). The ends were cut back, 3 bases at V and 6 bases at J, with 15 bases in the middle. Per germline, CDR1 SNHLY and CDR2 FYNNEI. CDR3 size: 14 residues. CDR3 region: CASSDRASPGEQYF. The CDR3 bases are TGTGCCAGCAGTGATCGGGCTAGCCCTGGCGAGCAGTACTTC.

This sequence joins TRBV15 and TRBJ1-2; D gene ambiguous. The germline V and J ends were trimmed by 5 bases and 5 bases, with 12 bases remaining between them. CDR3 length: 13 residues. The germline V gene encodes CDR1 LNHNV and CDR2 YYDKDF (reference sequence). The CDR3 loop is CATSPDVNYGYTF. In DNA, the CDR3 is TGTGCCACCAGCCCCGATGTTAATTATGGCTACACCTTC.

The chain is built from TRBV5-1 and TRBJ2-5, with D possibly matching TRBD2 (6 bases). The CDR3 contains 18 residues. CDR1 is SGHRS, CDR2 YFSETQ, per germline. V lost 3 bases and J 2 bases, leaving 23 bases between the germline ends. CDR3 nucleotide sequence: TGCGCCAGCAGCTCGTCGCGACTGGCAGGGAGGTGGCAAGAGACCCAGTACTTC. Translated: CASSSSRLAGRWQETQYF.

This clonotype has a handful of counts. CDR3 coding DNA: TGTGCCAGCGTTCGGGACAGGACCCCTACAGTGACGGGCTACACCTTC. It specifies CASVRDRTPTVTGYTF. The chain is built from TRBV28 and TRBJ1-2; 8 nucleotides line up with TRBD1. Losses at the gene ends were 8 bases for V and 8 bases for J; bases not matched to a gene: 19. CDR1 MDHEN and CDR2 SYDVKM come from the germline V gene. This CDR3 has 16 amino acids.

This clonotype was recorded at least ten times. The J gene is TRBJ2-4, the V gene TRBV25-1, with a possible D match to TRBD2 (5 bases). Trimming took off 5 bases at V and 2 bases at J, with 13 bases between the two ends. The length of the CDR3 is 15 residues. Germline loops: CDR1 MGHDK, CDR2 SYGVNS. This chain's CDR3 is CASSHPSSTKNIQYF. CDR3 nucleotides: TGTGCCAGCAGTCATCCTAGCTCGACCAAAAACATTCAGTACTTC.

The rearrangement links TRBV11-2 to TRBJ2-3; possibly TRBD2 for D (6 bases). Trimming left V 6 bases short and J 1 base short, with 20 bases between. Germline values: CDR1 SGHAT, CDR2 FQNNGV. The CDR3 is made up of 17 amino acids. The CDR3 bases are TGTGCCAGCAGTAACCGGCCCGCGCGCGGGGGCACAGATACGCAGTATTTT. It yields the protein CASSNRPARGGTDTQYF.

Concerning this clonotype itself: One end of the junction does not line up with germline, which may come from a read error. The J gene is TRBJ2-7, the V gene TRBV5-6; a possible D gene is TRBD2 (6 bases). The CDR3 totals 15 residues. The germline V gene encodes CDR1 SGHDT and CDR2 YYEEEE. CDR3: CASSMGGRSSYEQYF. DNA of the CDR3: TGCGCCAGCAGCATGGGGGGACGGAGCTCCTACGAGCAGTACTTC.

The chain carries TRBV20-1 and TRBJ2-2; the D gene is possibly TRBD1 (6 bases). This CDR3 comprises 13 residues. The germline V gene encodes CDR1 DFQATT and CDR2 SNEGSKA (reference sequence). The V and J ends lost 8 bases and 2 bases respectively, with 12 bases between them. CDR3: CSYRAPNTGELFF. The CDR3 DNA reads TGCAGTTACAGGGCACCAAACACCGGGGAGCTGTTTTTT.

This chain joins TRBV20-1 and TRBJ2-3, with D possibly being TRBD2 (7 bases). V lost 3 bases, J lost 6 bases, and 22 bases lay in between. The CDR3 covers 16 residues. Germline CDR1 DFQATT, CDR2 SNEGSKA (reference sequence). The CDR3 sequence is CSARPLRGPTWDTQYF. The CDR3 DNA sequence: TGCAGTGCTAGGCCCTTGCGGGGGCCGACGTGGGATACGCAGTATTTT.

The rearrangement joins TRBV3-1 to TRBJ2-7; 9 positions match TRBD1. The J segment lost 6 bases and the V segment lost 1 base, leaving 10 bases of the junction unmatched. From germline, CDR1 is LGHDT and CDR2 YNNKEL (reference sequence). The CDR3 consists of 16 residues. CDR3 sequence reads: CASSQGWTGDRGEQYF. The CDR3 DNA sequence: TGTGCCAGCAGCCAAGGCTGGACAGGGGATCGGGGCGAGCAGTACTTC.

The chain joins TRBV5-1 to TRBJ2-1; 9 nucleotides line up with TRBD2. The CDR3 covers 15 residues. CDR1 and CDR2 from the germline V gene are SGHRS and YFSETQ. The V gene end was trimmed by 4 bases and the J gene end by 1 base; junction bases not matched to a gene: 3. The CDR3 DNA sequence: TGCGCCAGCAGCAATGCGGGGGGGTCCTACAATGAGCAGTTCTTC. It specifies CASSNAGGSYNEQFF.

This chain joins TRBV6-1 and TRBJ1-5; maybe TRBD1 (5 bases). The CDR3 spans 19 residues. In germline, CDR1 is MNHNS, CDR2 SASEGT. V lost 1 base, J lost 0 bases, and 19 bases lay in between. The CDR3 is CASSEDRAGTFYSNQPQHF. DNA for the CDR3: TGTGCCAGCAGTGAAGATAGGGCAGGGACCTTCTATAGCAATCAGCCCCAGCATTTT.

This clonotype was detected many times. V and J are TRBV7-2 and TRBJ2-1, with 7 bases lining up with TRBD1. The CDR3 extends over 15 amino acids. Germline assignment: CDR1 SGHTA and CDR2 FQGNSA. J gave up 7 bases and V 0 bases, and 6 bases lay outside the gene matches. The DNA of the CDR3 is TGTGCCAGCAGCTTAGCAGGGGGCGCCTTTAATGAGCAGTTCTTC. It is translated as CASSLAGGAFNEQFF.

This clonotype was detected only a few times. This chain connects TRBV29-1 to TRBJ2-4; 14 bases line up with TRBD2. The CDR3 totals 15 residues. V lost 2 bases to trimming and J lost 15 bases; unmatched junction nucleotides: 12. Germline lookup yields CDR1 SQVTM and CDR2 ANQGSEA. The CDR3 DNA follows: TGCAGCGTTGAAATAGGGACTAGCGGGGGCGCCGGTCGGTACTTC. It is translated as CSVEIGTSGGAGRYF.

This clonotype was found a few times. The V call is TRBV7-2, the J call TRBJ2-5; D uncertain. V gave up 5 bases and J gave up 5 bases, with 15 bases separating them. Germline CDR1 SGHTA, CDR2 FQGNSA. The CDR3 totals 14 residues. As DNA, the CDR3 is TGTGCCAGCAGCGTGCAAAACGGCGCCGAGACCCAGTACTTC. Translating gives CASSVQNGAETQYF.

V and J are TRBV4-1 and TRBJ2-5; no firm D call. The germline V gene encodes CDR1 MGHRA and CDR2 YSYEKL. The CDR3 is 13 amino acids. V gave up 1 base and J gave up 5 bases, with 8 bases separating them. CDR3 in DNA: TGCGCCAGCAGCCAAGGAGCCGTGGAGACCCAGTACTTC. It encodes CASSQGAVETQYF.

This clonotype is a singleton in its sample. The CDR3 spells CASSPAGSGLYEQYF. The CDR3 DNA reads TGTGCCAGCTCACCGGCGGGTAGTGGCCTTTACGAGCAGTACTTC. V gene TRBV18 combines with J gene TRBJ2-7; TRBD2 might be the D (5 bases). The germline CDR1 and CDR2 sequences are KGHSH and LQKENI. This CDR3 contains 15 residues. V was pared by 3 bases and J by 4 bases, with 16 bases between. Supplemented by reference TRBV18 and TRBJ2-7, the full variable domain reads NAGVMQNPRHLVRRRGQEARLRCSPMKGHSHVYWYRQLPEEGLKFMVYLQKENIIDESGMPKERFSAEFPKEGPSILRIQQVVRGDSAAYFCASSPAGSGLYEQYFGPGTRLTVT.

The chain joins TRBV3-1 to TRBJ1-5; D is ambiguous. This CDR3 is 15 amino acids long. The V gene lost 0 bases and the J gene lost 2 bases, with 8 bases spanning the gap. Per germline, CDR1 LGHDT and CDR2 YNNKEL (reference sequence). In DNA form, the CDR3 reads TGTGCCAGCAGCCAAGACGCGACACGCAATCAGCCCCAGCATTTT. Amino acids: CASSQDATRNQPQHF.

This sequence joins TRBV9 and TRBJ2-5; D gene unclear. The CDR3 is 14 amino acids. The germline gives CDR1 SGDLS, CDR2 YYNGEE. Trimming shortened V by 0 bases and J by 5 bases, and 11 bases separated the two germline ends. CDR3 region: CASSVGINSETQYF. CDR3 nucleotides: TGTGCCAGCAGCGTAGGTATTAACTCGGAGACCCAGTACTTC.

The CDR3 reads CASRPGTITNYGYTF. In DNA, the CDR3 is TGTGCCAGCAGACCCGGGACAATCACTAACTATGGCTACACCTTC. The chain recombines TRBV6-1 with TRBJ1-2, with D possibly being TRBD1 (6 bases). Between the trimmed V and J ends, which lost 6 bases and 0 bases, there was a span of 14 bases. The CDR3 is 15 residues long. The germline V gene has CDR1 MNHNS and CDR2 SASEGT.

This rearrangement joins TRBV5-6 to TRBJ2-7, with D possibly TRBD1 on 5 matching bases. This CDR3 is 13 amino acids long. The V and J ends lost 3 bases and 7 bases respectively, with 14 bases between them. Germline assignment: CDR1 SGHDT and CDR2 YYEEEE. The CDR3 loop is CASSSGANNEQYF. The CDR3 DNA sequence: TGTGCCAGCAGCTCTGGGGCGAACAATGAGCAGTACTTC. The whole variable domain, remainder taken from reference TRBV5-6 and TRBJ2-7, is DAGVTQSPTHLIKTRGQQVTLRCSPKSGHDTVSWYQQALGQGPQFIFQYYEEEERQRGNFPDRFSGHQFPNYSSELNVNALLLGDSALYLCASSSGANNEQYFGPGTRLTVT.